Each of the 2 T cell receptor beta chains below was sequenced from the same sample in a study of cytomegalovirus exposure and HLA in healthy donors (dated by TCRdb to about 2017). Library generation was performed with the immunoSEQ multiplex PCR assay. A mixture of 60 forward primers for TCR Vbeta segments and 13 reverse primers for TCR Jbeta segments was used in the multiplex PCR. Here the immuneACCESS table is served through TCRdb, limited to in-frame sequences with V and J called. Missing clones are a known gap in these copies; in checked studies unresolved V genes cover under half, and the rest lacks a known reason. The sample yields roughly 180,000 clones; 84% were counted once. The ten largest clones add up to roughly 1% of the sample. Sequences were obtained from PBMCs. These receptors were collected from a man aged 25 to 40 in good health and CMV-seronegative.

This chain connects TRBV2 to TRBJ1-1, with D uncertain. The CDR3 spans 15 residues. The germline V gene has CDR1 SNHLY and CDR2 FYNNEI. With 2 bases removed from V and 0 bases from J, the gap between germline ends came to 10 bases. The CDR3, as DNA: TGTGCCAGCAGTGAATTGCGGCGGATGAACACTGAAGCTTTCTTT. As protein: CASSELRRMNTEAFF.

V is TRBV2 and J is TRBJ2-3; 10 bases are a match to TRBD2. V lost 6 bases and J lost 5; bases outside the gene matches: 8. The CDR3 length is 15 residues. Per the germline V gene, CDR1 is SNHLY and CDR2 is FYNNEI. The CDR3 region is CASRNSGGARDTQYF. The DNA for the CDR3 is TGTGCCAGCAGAAACAGCGGGGGGGCCCGAGATACGCAGTATTTT.